These T cell receptor beta chains were read from a single sample in a study of cytomegalovirus exposure and HLA in healthy donors. Clones were sequenced by immunoSEQ multiplex PCR, and TCRdb holds only the in-frame ones, with some missing. The table includes 120,000 or so clones, roughly four fifths detected once. The material sequenced was PBMCs. These receptors were taken from a woman aged 18-35 years in good health and CMV-seronegative. Both conserved end residues are part of each CDR3. The order of the fields is J gene, CDR3 length, clone size, V gene, D gene, CDR3 protein, CDR3 DNA. D genes are given only for firm matches. Clone size is stated in some rows and not others, as once, few, many or a class when expanded.

TRBJ2-7 17 NA TRBV11-2 NA CASSPPLWTAPIYEQYF TGTGCCAGCAGCCCCCCCCTCTGGACAGCCCCTATCTACGAGCAGTACTTC
TRBJ1-2 14 NA TRBV2 NA CASSEAPSNYGYTF TGCGCCAGCAGTGAAGCGCCCAGTAACTATGGCTACACCTTC
TRBJ1-2 16 NA TRBV7-2 NA CASSSESTSSLSGYTF TGTGCCAGCAGCTCCGAGTCCACCTCAAGTCTGAGTGGCTACACCTTC
TRBJ1-1 15 NA TRBV9 TRBD1 CASSVGQGGNTEAFF TGTGCCAGCAGCGTAGGACAGGGAGGGAACACTGAAGCTTTCTTT
TRBJ1-5 13 NA TRBV29-1 NA CSVKTDLDQPQHF TGCAGCGTCAAGACAGACTTAGATCAGCCCCAGCATTTT
TRBJ2-7 14 NA TRBV19 TRBD1 CASRPGQGQYEQYF TGTGCCAGTAGGCCGGGACAGGGTCAATACGAGCAGTACTTC
TRBJ1-2 13 once TRBV5-1 NA CASSLKGDYGYTF TGCGCCAGCAGCTTGAAAGGGGACTATGGCTACACCTTC
TRBJ1-2 15 NA TRBV5-6 NA CASSPQGHLYYGYTF TGTGCCAGCAGCCCCCAGGGGCATCTGTACTATGGCTACACCTTC
TRBJ2-1 15 NA TRBV5-1 NA CASTRDGLGAREQFF TGCGCCAGCACCCGGGATGGACTGGGGGCTCGCGAGCAGTTCTTC
TRBJ2-5 17 NA TRBV30 TRBD2 CAWSAGLASLTQETQYF TGTGCCTGGAGTGCCGGACTAGCTAGCCTCACTCAAGAGACCCAGTACTTC
TRBJ1-4 14 NA TRBV6-1 TRBD1 CASSLTGSNEKLFF TGTGCCAGCAGCTTGACAGGGTCTAATGAAAAACTGTTTTTT
TRBJ2-7 17 NA TRBV9 TRBD2 CASSNRPLAGGLYEQYF TGTGCCAGCAGCAACCGGCCCCTAGCGGGAGGGCTCTACGAGCAGTACTTC
TRBJ1-6 13 NA TRBV27 NA CASRGQTNSPLHF TGTGCCAGCAGAGGACAGACCAATTCACCCCTCCACTTT
TRBJ1-5 13 NA TRBV19 NA CASSMAGYQPQHF TGTGCCAGTAGTATGGCGGGATATCAGCCCCAGCATTTT
TRBJ1-3 11 NA TRBV29-1 NA CSVLTRETIYF TGCAGCGTGTTGACGAGGGAGACCATATATTTT
TRBJ2-4 16 NA TRBV7-2 NA CASSLDRSLAKNIQYF TGTGCCAGCAGCTTAGATAGGAGTCTAGCCAAAAACATTCAGTACTTC
TRBJ2-1 17 few TRBV9 TRBD2 CASSPRGGGREDNEQFF TGTGCCAGCAGCCCCCGTGGTGGGGGGAGGGAGGACAATGAGCAGTTCTTC